Below, one T cell receptor beta chain is given with its context. What it recognizes is unknown. The CDR3 covers 15 residues. Germline CDR1 and CDR2: LNHDA and SQIVND (reference sequence). V was pared by 3 bases and J by 2 bases, with 7 bases of the junction left unmatched. Data came from immunoSEQ multiplex PCR; TCRdb stores just in-frame clones and leaves some out. The table includes fewer than 180,000 clones, more than 85% detected once. This entry comes from a study of T cell responses to AZD1222 COVID-19 vaccine. Overall study findings and caveats: Elevations in Spike-specific TCR breadth and depth followed administration of two AZD1222 doses.

Sequencing was performed on peripheral blood, taken 28 days after the second AZD1222 dose. The source of this sequence is an adult who received the AZD1222 COVID-19 vaccine. The J gene is TRBJ2-7, the V gene TRBV19, with 7 bases lining up with TRBD1. The CDR3 is CASSIRQGVAYEQYF. The DNA for the CDR3 is TGTGCCAGTAGTATCCGGCAGGGGGTTGCCTACGAGCAGTACTTC.